This T cell receptor (beta chain) appears in the sequencing data of a study of T cells in Graves' hyperthyroidism and ophthalmopathy. Notes on the study in general: Prediction of ophthalmopathy progression came a median around 6.1 months pre-onset.

This clonotype was detected many times. Antigen unknown. RNA transcripts gave rise to amplified TCR beta CDR3 regions. Using the HTBI primer set, a first-round RT-PCR was run on the TCR CDR3. TCRdb passed the multiplex PCR reads through MiXCR, listing each CDR3 protein once. The table includes around 400,000 distinct CDR3 sequences, approximately 14% detected once. Germline values: CDR1 KGHSH, CDR2 LQKENI. With 0 bases removed from V and 4 bases from J, the gap between germline ends came to 12 bases. CDR3 length equals 15 residues. Ophthalmopathy patients all had a Clinical Activity Score of at least 3, a NOSPECS grade of at least 4 and disease under 3 months old. Diagnoses were made from clinical symptoms, serum measures (thyroxine and TRAb), thyroid ultrasound and orbital computed tomography.

Material for sequencing was blood. This clonotype was obtained from a woman in her sixties with Graves' ophthalmopathy. V and J are TRBV18 and TRBJ2-5, with a tentative D call TRBD1 (6 bases). The CDR3 spells CASSPPSRGGETQYF. The CDR3 bases are TGTGCCAGCTCACCACCGTCCAGGGGTGGAGAGACCCAGTACTTC.